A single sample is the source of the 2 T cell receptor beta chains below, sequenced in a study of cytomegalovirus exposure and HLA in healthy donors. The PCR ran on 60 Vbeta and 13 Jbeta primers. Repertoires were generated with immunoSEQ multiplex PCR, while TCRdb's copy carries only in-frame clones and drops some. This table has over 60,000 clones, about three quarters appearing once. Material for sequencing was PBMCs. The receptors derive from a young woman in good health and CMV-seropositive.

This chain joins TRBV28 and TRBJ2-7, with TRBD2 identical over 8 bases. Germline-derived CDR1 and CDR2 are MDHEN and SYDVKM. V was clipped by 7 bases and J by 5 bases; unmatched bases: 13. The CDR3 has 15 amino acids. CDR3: CASINPGGGYNEQYF. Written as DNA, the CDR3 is TGTGCCAGCATTAACCCGGGAGGGGGTTATAACGAGCAGTACTTC.

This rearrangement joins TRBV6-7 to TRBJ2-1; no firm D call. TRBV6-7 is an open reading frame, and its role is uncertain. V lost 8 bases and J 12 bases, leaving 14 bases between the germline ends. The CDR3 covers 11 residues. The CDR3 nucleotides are TGTGCCAGCCTCTTTGCCCGGGTGCAGTTCTTC. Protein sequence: CASLFARVQFF.